Below, 17 T cell receptor beta chains from the same sample are listed, as sequenced in a study of T cells after yellow fever vaccination. TCRdb independently ran MiXCR on the 5' RACE reads; one entry per CDR3 protein. Of 350,000 to 550,000 distinct CDR3 sequences in the sample, approximately 18% were seen once. The material was PBMCs, obtained before the yellow fever booster vaccination. Receptors originate from a man aged 18 to 30 who received the YFV17D yellow fever vaccine.

This clonotype was detected a few times. The V and J genes are TRBV28 and TRBJ1-1, with TRBD1 matching 8 bases. The V segment lost 6 bases and the J segment 2 bases; nucleotides outside the gene matches: 11. Germline loops: CDR1 MDHEN, CDR2 SYDVKM. The CDR3 totals 16 residues. In DNA, the CDR3 is TGTGCCAGCAGACGAAGGACAGGGAGGGGAAACACTGAAGCTTTCTTT. It codes for CASRRRTGRGNTEAFF.

This clonotype was found a few times. CDR3 protein: CSEVGQGYTEAFF. In nucleotides, the CDR3 is TGCAGTGAGGTGGGGCAGGGGTACACTGAAGCTTTCTTT. The chain combines TRBV20-1 with TRBJ1-1; TRBD1 might be the D (6 bases). CDR1 is DFQATT and CDR2 is SNEGSKA in the germline V gene (reference sequence). The CDR3 runs 13 residues. With 7 bases removed from V and 3 bases from J, the gap between germline ends came to 15 bases.

This clonotype appeared many times. The chain combines TRBV6-2 or TRBV6-3 with TRBJ2-7; no clear D gene. The CDR3 spans 12 residues. Trimming removed 5 bases from V and 0 bases from J, with 5 bases in between. CDR1 MNHEY and CDR2 SVGEGT come from the germline V gene. The CDR3 loop reads CASSRSSYEQYV. In DNA, the CDR3 is TGTGCCAGCAGTAGGAGCTCCTACGAGCAGTACGTC.

This clonotype appeared many times. CDR3 bases: TGTGCCAGTAGCCAGGGGGCTCCTTCAGGGCAGTACTTC. It encodes CASSQGAPSGQYF. The chain is built from TRBV19 and TRBJ2-7; 8 bases map to TRBD1. This CDR3 is 13 amino acids long. After removal of 6 bases from V and 9 bases from J, the junction contained 10 bases not matched to a gene. Germline lookup yields CDR1 LNHDA and CDR2 SQIVND (reference sequence).

The rearrangement joins TRBV6-2 or TRBV6-3 to TRBJ2-5; a weak D match, TRBD1 (5 bases). The CDR3 is 14 residues long. From germline, CDR1 is MNHEY and CDR2 SVGEGT. V gave up 1 base and J gave up 2 bases, with 8 bases separating them. The CDR3 DNA reads as TGTGCCAGCAGTTACTTCGACAGACAAGAGACCCAGTACTTC. It yields the protein CASSYFDRQETQYF.

This clonotype has only a few counts. The chain employs TRBV7-8 and TRBJ1-6, with 10 bases matching TRBD1. The CDR3 is 15 residues long. Germline CDR1 SGHVS, CDR2 FQNEAQ. The V gene end was trimmed by 4 bases and the J gene end by 9 bases; junction bases not matched to a gene: 6. The CDR3 sequence is CASSSDRGAVSPLHF. CDR3 nucleotides: TGTGCCAGCAGCTCGGACAGGGGGGCGGTTTCACCCCTCCACTTT.

The chain couples TRBV27 to TRBJ2-1; 12 nucleotides match TRBD1. The germline CDR1 and CDR2 sequences are MNHEY and SMNVEV (reference sequence). J lost 7 bases, V lost 3 bases, and 7 bases had no gene match. The CDR3 totals 16 residues. The CDR3 DNA is TGTGCCAGCAGTTTGTCCGGGACAGGGGGCGGGAATGAGCAGTTCTTC. This sequence encodes CASSLSGTGGGNEQFF.

CDR3 sequence reads: CSVYRRDRLYQETQYF. In DNA form, the CDR3 reads TGCAGCGTTTACCGCCGGGACCGCCTGTACCAAGAGACCCAGTACTTC. V is TRBV29-1 and J is TRBJ2-5, with D perhaps being TRBD1 or TRBD2 (5 bases each). Per germline, CDR1 SQVTM and CDR2 ANQGSEA. The CDR3 consists of 16 residues. Between the trimmed V and J ends, which lost 5 bases and 0 bases, there was a span of 19 bases.

This chain connects TRBV12-3 or TRBV12-4 to TRBJ2-5; TRBD2 matches 13 bases. The CDR3 has 15 amino acids. V shed 4 bases, J shed 1 base, and the junction held 0 bases outside the gene matches. The CDR3 DNA is TGTGCCAGCAGTTGGACTAGCGGGGGCCAAGAGACCCAGTACTTC. Protein product: CASSWTSGGQETQYF.

This clonotype was seen a few times. The genes are TRBV5-6 and TRBJ2-7; D is possibly TRBD1 or TRBD2 (5 bases each). Germline V CDR1 and CDR2: SGHDT, YYEEEE. The CDR3 spans 15 residues. Deletions cut 4 bases from V and 0 bases from J, with 14 bases between. The CDR3 here is CASSPGTGSSYEQYF. The CDR3 nucleotides read TGTGCCAGCAGCCCCGGGACGGGAAGCTCCTACGAGCAGTACTTC.

This clonotype was seen only a few times. The chain combines TRBV12-3 or TRBV12-4 with TRBJ2-2; 9 bases align to TRBD2. The CDR3 loop spans 15 amino acids. V was pared by 2 bases and J by 5 bases, with 3 bases of the junction left unmatched. The CDR3 here is CASSLRAGGTGELFF. CDR3 DNA sequence: TGTGCCAGCAGTTTACGAGCGGGGGGAACCGGGGAGCTGTTTTTT.

This clonotype was seen a handful of times. The rearrangement uses TRBV11-2 and TRBJ2-7, with 13 bases that match TRBD2. The CDR3 contains 15 residues. Germline CDR1 is SGHAT and CDR2 is FQNNGV. V shed 8 bases, J shed 3 bases, and the junction held 7 bases outside the gene matches. The CDR3 coding sequence is TGTGCCAGCTATCGGACTAGCGGGGGCCTCTACGAGCAGTACTTC. Residues: CASYRTSGGLYEQYF.

V gene TRBV4-3 combines with J gene TRBJ2-1, with 14 bases identical to TRBD2. Germline lookup yields CDR1 LGHNA and CDR2 YSLEER. J lost 0 bases, V lost 4 bases, and 5 bases had no gene match. This CDR3 contains 18 residues. This chain's CDR3 is CASSPRLAGGSSYNEQFF. CDR3 nucleotide sequence: TGCGCCAGCAGCCCCCGACTAGCGGGGGGGAGCTCCTACAATGAGCAGTTCTTC.

This clonotype has only one observation. The rearrangement uses TRBV19 and TRBJ2-3; D tentatively reads TRBD1 or TRBD2 (5 bases each). V dropped 5 bases and J dropped 6 bases, with 21 bases sitting between them. CDR1 LNHDA and CDR2 SQIVND come from the germline V gene (reference sequence). This CDR3 spans 16 amino acids. The CDR3 coding sequence is TGTGCCAGTAGTCCTAGGGACCAACCTCGCATTGATACGCAGTATTTT. The encoded protein is CASSPRDQPRIDTQYF.

The table lists this clonotype with a few counts. The chain has TRBV20-1 and TRBJ2-3, with a weak D call TRBD2 (6 bases). The CDR3 length is 14 residues. Trimming removed 5 bases from V and 4 bases from J, with 16 bases in between. Per germline, CDR1 DFQATT and CDR2 SNEGSKA (reference sequence). The CDR3 DNA reads as TGCAGTGCTGGGGGACTGCTGAACGCAGATACGCAGTATTTT. Its protein is CSAGGLLNADTQYF.

This clonotype was counted between two and nine times. The CDR3 spells CSARHGGLNEQFF. The CDR3 DNA follows: TGCAGTGCTAGACACGGGGGCCTCAATGAGCAGTTCTTC. V is TRBV20-1 and J is TRBJ2-1; the D gene could be TRBD1 or TRBD2 (6 bases each). Germline CDR1 and CDR2: DFQATT and SNEGSKA (reference sequence). CDR3 length: 13 residues. The V and J ends lost 2 bases and 6 bases respectively, with 11 bases between them.

The V and J genes are TRBV7-9 and TRBJ1-2, with unresolved D. CDR3 length: 14 amino acids. The germline gives CDR1 SEHNR, CDR2 FQNEAQ (reference sequence). With 5 bases removed from V and 2 bases from J, the gap between germline ends came to 12 bases. Here the CDR3 reads CASSPDRFNYGYTF. DNA for the CDR3: TGTGCCAGCAGCCCCGACCGATTCAACTATGGCTACACCTTC.